This T cell receptor beta chain emerged from a study of blood T cell repertoires in COVID-19. Across the whole study: COVID-19 samples from acute and convalescent phases originated in the United States, Italy and Spain. T cells, B-cell-depleted T cells, or PBMCs supplied cDNA or gDNA.

Original data processing: How many nucleated cells were present was estimated from reference gene primer amplification. Produced via immunoSEQ multiplex PCR; TCRdb's table is partial and in-frame only. V, J and clone size reflect that table, while D and trimming were determined from the DNA. The data show 200,000 or so clones, around nine tenths seen once. The sample consisted of peripheral blood. The receptor was isolated from a man between 70 and 80 years old with active or convalescent COVID-19.

This CDR3 is CASSSWWGRGDDEQYF. For the CDR3, the DNA is TGTGCCAGCAGCTCTTGGTGGGGGCGCGGTGACGACGAGCAGTACTTC. This chain connects TRBV7-2 to TRBJ2-7; a possible D gene is TRBD1 (6 bases). Looked up from germline, CDR1 is SGHTA and CDR2 is FQGNSA. V lost 4 bases to trimming and J lost 5 bases, with 21 bases between them. This CDR3 comprises 16 residues. The full variable domain, with the rest looked up from reference TRBV7-2 and TRBJ2-7, is GAGVSQSPSNKVTEKGKDVELRCDPISGHTALYWYRQSLGQGLEFLIYFQGNSAPDKSGLPSDRFSAERTGGSVSTLTIQRTQQEDSAVYLCASSSWWGRGDDEQYFGPGTRLTVT.